Listed here are 9 T cell receptor beta chains from one sample, sequenced in a study of blood T cell repertoires in COVID-19. Clones were sequenced by immunoSEQ multiplex PCR, and TCRdb holds only the in-frame ones, with some missing. The repertoire holds hundreds of thousands of clones, more than 75% seen once, with approximately 1.9% in the top ten. Sequenced material: PBMCs or T cells enriched from blood (not recorded which). All receptors derive from a man between 35 and 55 years old in a cohort exposed to, infected with or recovered from COVID-19 (not recorded which).

The chain has TRBV6-6 and TRBJ1-4; D is uncertain. This CDR3 comprises 14 residues. Trimming took off 4 bases at V and 13 bases at J, with 19 bases between the two ends. Germline values: CDR1 MNHNY, CDR2 SVGAGI (reference sequence). CDR3 protein: CASSFTSDPLGLFF. The DNA for the CDR3 is TGTGCCAGCAGTTTCACATCAGACCCACTAGGACTGTTTTTT.

The V gene is TRBV3-1 (or the pseudogene TRBV3-2), the J gene TRBJ2-5; D remains ambiguous. Germline values: CDR1 LGHDT, CDR2 YNNKEL (reference sequence). V lost 4 bases, J lost 0 bases, and 12 bases lay in between. The CDR3 runs to 15 residues. The chain's CDR3 is CASSPRHLNQETQYF. As DNA, the CDR3 is TGTGCCAGCAGCCCCCGACACCTAAACCAAGAGACCCAGTACTTC.

This clone was seen only once. CDR3 sequence (DNA): TGTGCCATCAGTGAGTCTGGCAGGGGCCATCAGCCCCAGCATTTT. This encodes CAISESGRGHQPQHF. The chain is built from TRBV10-3 and TRBJ1-5, with TRBD1 as a possible D gene (6 bases). CDR3 length equals 15 residues. The V gene's germline CDR1 is ENHRY and CDR2 SYGVKD. The V gene lost 0 bases and the J gene lost 5 bases, with 11 bases spanning the gap.

The V gene is TRBV6-1, the J gene TRBJ2-1; 8 bases line up with TRBD2. The CDR3 has 16 residues. Germline V gene lookup returns CDR1 MNHNS and CDR2 SASEGT. The trim removed 1 base at V and 5 bases at J, leaving 7 bases unmatched. The DNA for the CDR3 is TGTGCCAGCAGTGAAGGGGGACTAGGGCGAAACAATGAGCAGTTCTTC. Protein: CASSEGGLGRNNEQFF.

The V gene is TRBV3-1 (or the pseudogene TRBV3-2), the J gene TRBJ2-5; 8 positions match TRBD2. CDR1 is LGHDT, CDR2 YNNKEL, per germline (reference sequence). The CDR3 spans 15 residues. The J segment lost 1 base and the V segment lost 4 bases, leaving 5 bases of the junction unmatched. The CDR3 loop reads CASSLAGTPQETQYF. CDR3 in DNA: TGTGCCAGCAGCCTAGCGGGAACGCCCCAAGAGACCCAGTACTTC.

The V call is TRBV28, the J call TRBJ2-7, with D maybe TRBD1 (5 bases). The ends were cut back, 3 bases at V and 12 bases at J, with 18 bases in the middle. Germline lookup yields CDR1 MDHEN and CDR2 SYDVKM. CDR3 length equals 13 residues. In nucleotides, the CDR3 is TGTGCCAGCAGTTTGGGGCAGTCCTACGATCCGTACTTC. Its protein product is CASSLGQSYDPYF.

V and J are TRBV24-1 and TRBJ2-2, with D unresolved. V lost 3 bases, J lost 5 bases, and 6 bases lay in between. The CDR3 contains 13 residues. The V gene's germline CDR1 is KGHDR and CDR2 SFDVKD. The CDR3 region is CATSDRNTGELFF. The CDR3 nucleotides are TGTGCCACCAGTGATCGTAATACCGGGGAGCTGTTTTTT.

This clone was found a few times. The chain links TRBV9 to TRBJ2-2; 9 positions match TRBD1. The CDR3 has 16 residues. Unmatched junction bases numbered 6, after V lost 0 bases and J lost 6 bases. CDR1 and CDR2 (germline): SGDLS, YYNGEE. This CDR3 reads CASSVEGQGIAGELFF. The CDR3 region has the DNA TGTGCCAGCAGCGTAGAAGGACAGGGGATTGCCGGGGAGCTGTTTTTT. The full variable domain, its missing parts supplied by reference TRBV9 and TRBJ2-2, is DSGVTQTPKHLITATGQRVTLRCSPRSGDLSVYWYQQSLDQGLQFLIQYYNGEERAKGNILERFSAQQFPDLHSELNLSSLELGDSALYFCASSVEGQGIAGELFFGEGSRLTVL.

The V gene is TRBV18, the J gene TRBJ2-1; 9 bases match TRBD2. Germline CDR1 and CDR2: KGHSH and LQKENI. J was trimmed by 3 bases and V by 3 bases; bases with no gene match: 9. The CDR3 runs 17 residues. The DNA for the CDR3 is TGTGCCAGCTCACCCCTCGGAGCGGGAGGCAGCTACAATGAGCAGTTCTTC. Translating it yields CASSPLGAGGSYNEQFF.